The source of this T cell receptor (beta chain) is a study of CD8+ T cells in alopecia areata. This clone was counted only a few times. Germline V gene sequence: CDR1 SQVTM, CDR2 ANQGSEA. The CDR3 loop spans 16 amino acids. V lost 7 bases to trimming and J lost 1 base, with 21 bases between them. Both peripheral blood and punch biopsies of lesional scalp skin were obtained from patients who had alopecia areata. TCR sequencing used cDNA made by reverse transcription of extracted RNA. Profiled with immunoSEQ multiplex PCR; TCRdb holds only in-frame clones, not every one. The profile covers 65,000 to 90,000 clones, with roughly 51% appearing a single time and under 6.5% taken by the ten largest.

The source is a human donor with alopecia areata. Source material: NKG2D-high CD8+ T cells sorted from blood. V and J are TRBV29-1 and TRBJ2-3; possibly TRBD1 or TRBD2 for D (5 bases each). As DNA, the CDR3 is TGCAGCGCCTATGGGGCTTTGGAGGATCGCACAGATACGCAGTATTTT. Translation gives CSAYGALEDRTDTQYF.